The clone carrying this TCR beta chain was counted ten times or more. Antigen unknown. This entry comes from a study of T cells after yellow fever vaccination. Notes on the study in general: The secondary T-cell response peaked on day 5, not day 15, but was weaker. There was a small share of clonotypes that showed up in both the CD4 and CD8 compartments. Clones that expanded after primary vaccination mostly reappeared after the booster (96% CD4, 80% to 90% CD8).

The authors made TCR cDNA by 5'RACE template switching, adding a universal primer site and UMIs. TCRdb processed the 5' RACE reads anew with MiXCR; each CDR3 protein has one entry. The table records roughly 150,000 distinct CDR3 sequences, 7.7% of them present only once. This CDR3 region has 15 residues. The V end was cut by 3 bases, the J end by 6 bases, with 19 bases between. In germline, CDR1 is SGDLS, CDR2 YYNGEE. The clonotype comes from a man under 40 who received the YFV17D yellow fever vaccine. The chain uses TRBV9 and TRBJ2-7; possible D gene TRBD2, 5 bases. The sample consisted of CD4+ T cells sorted from PBMCs, taken 5 days after the yellow fever booster vaccination. CDR3 sequence (DNA): TGTGCCAGCAGCGCTGTTGACTACTTATGGGTCGAGCAGTACTTC. Its translation: CASSAVDYLWVEQYF.